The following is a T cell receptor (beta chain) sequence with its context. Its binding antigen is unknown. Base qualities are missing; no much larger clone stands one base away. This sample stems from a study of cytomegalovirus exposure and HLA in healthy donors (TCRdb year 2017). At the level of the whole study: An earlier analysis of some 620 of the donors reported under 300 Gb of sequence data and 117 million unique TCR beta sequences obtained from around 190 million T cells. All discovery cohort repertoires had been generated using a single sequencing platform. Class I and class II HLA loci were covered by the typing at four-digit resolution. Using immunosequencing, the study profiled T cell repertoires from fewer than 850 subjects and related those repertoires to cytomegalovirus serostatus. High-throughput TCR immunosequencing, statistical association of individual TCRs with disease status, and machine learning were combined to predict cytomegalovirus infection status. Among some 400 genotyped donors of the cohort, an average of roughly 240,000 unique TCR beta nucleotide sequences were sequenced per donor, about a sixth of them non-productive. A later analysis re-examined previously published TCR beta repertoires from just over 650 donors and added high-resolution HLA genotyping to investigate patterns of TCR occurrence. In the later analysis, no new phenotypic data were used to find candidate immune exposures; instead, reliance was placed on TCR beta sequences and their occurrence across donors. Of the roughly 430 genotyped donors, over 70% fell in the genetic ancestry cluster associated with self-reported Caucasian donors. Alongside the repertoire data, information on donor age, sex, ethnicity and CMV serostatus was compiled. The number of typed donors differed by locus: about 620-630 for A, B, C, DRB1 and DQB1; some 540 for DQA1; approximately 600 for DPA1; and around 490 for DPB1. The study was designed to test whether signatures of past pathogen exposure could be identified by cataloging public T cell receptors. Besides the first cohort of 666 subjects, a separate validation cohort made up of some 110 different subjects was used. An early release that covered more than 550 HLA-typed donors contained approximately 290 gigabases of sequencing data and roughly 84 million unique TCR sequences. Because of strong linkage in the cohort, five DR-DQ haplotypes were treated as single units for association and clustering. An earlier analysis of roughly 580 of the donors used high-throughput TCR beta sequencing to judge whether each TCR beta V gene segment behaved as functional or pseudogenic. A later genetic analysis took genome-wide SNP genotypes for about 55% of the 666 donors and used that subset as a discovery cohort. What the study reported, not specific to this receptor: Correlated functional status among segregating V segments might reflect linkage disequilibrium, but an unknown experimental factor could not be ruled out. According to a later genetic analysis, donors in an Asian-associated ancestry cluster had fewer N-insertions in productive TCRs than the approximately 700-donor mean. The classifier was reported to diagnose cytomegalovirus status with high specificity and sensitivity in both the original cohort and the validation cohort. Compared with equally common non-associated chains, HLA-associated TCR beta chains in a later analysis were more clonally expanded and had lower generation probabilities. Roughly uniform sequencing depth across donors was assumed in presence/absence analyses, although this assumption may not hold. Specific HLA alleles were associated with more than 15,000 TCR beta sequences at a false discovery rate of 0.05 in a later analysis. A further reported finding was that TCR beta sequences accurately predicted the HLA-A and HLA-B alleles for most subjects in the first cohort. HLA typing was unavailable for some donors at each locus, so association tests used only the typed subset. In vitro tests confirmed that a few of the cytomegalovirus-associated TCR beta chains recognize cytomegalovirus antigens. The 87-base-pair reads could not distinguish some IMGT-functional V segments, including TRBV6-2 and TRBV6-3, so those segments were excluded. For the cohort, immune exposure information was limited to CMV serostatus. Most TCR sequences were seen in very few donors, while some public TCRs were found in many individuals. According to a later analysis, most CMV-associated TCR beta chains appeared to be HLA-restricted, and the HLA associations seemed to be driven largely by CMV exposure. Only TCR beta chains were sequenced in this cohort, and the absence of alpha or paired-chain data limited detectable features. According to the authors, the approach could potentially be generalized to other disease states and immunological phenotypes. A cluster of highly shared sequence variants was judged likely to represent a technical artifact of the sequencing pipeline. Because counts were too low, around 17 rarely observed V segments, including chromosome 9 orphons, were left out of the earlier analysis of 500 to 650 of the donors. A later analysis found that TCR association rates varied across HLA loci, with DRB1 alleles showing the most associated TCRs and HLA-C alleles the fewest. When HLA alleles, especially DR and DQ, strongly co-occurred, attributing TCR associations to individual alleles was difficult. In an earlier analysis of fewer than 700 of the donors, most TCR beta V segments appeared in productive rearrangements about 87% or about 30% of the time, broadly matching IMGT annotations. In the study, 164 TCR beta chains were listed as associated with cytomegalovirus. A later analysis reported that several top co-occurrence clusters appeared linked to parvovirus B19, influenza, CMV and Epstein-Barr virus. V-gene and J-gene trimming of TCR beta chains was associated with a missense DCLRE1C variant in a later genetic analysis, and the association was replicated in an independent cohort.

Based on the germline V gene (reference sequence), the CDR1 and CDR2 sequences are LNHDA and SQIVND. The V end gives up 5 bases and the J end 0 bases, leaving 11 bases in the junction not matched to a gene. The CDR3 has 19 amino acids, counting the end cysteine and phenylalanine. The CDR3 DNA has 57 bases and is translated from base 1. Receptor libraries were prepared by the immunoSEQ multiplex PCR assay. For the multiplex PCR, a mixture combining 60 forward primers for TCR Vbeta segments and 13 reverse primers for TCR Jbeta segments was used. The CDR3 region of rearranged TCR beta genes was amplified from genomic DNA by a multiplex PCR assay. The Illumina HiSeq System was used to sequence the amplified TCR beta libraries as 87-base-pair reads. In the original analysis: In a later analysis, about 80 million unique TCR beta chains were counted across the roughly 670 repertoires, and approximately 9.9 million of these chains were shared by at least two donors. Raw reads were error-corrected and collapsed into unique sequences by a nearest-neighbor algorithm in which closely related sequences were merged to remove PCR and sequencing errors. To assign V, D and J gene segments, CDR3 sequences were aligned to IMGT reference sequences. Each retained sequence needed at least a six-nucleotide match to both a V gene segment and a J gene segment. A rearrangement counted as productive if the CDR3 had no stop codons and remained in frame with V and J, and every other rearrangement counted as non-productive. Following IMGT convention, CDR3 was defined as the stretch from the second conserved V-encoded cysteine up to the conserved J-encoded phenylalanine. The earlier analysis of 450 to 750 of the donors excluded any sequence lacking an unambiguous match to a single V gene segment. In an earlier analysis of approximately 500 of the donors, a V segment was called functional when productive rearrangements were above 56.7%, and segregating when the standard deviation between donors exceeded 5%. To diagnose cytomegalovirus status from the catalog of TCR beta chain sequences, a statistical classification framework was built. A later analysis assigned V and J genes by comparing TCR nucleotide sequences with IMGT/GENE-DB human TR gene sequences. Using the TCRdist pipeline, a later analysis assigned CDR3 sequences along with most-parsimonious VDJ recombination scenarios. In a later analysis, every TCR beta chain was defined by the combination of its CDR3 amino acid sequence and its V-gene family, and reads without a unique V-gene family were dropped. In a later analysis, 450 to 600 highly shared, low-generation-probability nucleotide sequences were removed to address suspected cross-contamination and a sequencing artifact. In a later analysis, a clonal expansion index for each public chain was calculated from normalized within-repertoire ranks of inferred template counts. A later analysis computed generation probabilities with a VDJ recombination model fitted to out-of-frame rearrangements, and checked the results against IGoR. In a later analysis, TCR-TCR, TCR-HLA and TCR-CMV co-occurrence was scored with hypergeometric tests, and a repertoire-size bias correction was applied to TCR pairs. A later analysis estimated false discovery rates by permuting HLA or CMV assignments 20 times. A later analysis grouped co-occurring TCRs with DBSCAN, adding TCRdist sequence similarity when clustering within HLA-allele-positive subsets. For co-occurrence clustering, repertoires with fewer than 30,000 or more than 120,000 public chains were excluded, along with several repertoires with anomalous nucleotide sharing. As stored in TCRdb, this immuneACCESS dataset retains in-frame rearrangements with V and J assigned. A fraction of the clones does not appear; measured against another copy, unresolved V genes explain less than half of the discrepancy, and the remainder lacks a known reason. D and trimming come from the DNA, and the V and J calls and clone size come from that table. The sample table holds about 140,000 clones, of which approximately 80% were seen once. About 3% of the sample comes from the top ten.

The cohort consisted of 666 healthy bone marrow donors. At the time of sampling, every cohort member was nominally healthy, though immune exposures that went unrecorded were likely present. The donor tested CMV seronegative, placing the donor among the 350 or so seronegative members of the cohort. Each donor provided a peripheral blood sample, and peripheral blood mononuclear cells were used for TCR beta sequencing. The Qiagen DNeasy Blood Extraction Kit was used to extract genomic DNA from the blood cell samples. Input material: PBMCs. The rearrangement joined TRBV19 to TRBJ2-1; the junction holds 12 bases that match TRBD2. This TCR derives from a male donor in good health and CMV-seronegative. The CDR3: CASSFLTSGGGSSYNEQFF. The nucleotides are TGTGCCAGTAGTTTCCTGACTAGCGGGGGAGGGAGCTCCTACAATGAGCAGTTCTTC.